This section outlines one T cell receptor beta chain sequence together with its context. Antigen: not known. Germline V CDR1 and CDR2: SEHNR, FQNEAQ (reference sequence). This CDR3 is 15 amino acids long. Trimming took off 5 bases at V and 4 bases at J, with 15 bases between the two ends. The method was immunoSEQ multiplex PCR; TCRdb's version includes in-frame clones alone and lacks a portion of them. The sample holds some 130,000 clones, 80% to 90% seen once. The data are from a study of T cell responses to AZD1222 COVID-19 vaccine. Looking at the study overall: The analysis combined second doses at about 4 or about 12 weeks.

Findings and caveats of the study: The number of AZD1222 recipients seropositive at baseline was only five to seven.

The sample in question was peripheral blood, obtained on day 0 of AZD1222 vaccination. This sequence joins TRBV7-9 and TRBJ2-1; D unclear. This receptor was obtained from an adult in good health. The CDR3 DNA reads TGTGCCAGCAGCCTGAATGGCCTAGGATACAATGAGCAGTTCTTC. Protein product: CASSLNGLGYNEQFF.